Sequencing of this T cell receptor beta chain was carried out in a study of CD8 T cells in ankylosing spondylitis. General observations from the study: Matched synovial fluid from ankylosing spondylitis patients was reported to be enriched for disease-linked clones. Researchers report that disease-linked clones proved CD8+ and relatively rare in peripheral blood. A motif in TCR beta, a set of roughly eight highly homologous variants, appeared characteristic of ankylosing spondylitis blood.

Germline V gene lookup returns CDR1 SGHRS and CDR2 YFSETQ. The CDR3 totals 14 residues. With V trimmed by 4 bases and J by 4 bases, 7 bases remained unmatched. TCRdb re-called the 5' RACE reads through MiXCR, storing one row per CDR3 protein. The sample includes about 510,000 distinct CDR3 sequences, approximately 5.3% seen only once; the top ten take approximately 3.5%. This clonotype has at least ten counts. Its antigen remains unidentified. This receptor was obtained from a male donor with ankylosing spondylitis. Sequenced sample: blood, either unsorted or a sorted T cell fraction (not recorded which). V is TRBV5-1 and J is TRBJ1-2, with 7 bases fitting TRBD1. The CDR3 DNA reads TGCGCCAGCAGCCCCCGGGACAGAGCCTATGGCTACACCTTC. This codes for CASSPRDRAYGYTF.